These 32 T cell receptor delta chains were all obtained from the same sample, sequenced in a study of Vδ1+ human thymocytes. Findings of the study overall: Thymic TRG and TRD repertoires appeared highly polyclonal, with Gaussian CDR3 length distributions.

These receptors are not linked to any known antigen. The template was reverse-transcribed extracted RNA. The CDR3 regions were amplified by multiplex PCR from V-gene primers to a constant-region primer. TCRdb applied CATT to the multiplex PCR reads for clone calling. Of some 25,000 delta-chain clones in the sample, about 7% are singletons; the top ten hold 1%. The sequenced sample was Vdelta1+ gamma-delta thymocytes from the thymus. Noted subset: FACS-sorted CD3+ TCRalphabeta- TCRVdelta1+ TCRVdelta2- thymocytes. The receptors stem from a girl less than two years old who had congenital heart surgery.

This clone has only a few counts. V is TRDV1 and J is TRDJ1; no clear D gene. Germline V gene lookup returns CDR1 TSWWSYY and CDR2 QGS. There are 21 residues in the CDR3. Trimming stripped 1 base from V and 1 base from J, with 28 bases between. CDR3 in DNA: TGTGCTCTTGGGGAACCGACGGCCCACACCTTACTCAAGTCTAGCACCGATAAACTCATCTTT. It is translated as CALGEPTAHTLLKSSTDKLIF.

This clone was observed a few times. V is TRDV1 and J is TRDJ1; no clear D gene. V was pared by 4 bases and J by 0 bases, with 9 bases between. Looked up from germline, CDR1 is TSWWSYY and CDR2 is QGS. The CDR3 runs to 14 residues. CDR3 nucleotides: TGTGCTCTTGGGGGGGGCCCCAACACCGATAAACTCATCTTT. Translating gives CALGGGPNTDKLIF.

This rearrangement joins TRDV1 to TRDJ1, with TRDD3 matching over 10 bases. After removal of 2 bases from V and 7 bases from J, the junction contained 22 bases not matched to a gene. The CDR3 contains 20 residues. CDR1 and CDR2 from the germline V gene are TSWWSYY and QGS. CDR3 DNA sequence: TGTGCTCTTGGGGAAACCGCATCCTACTTTGGGGGATACTATATAAGTAAACTCATCTTT. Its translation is CALGETASYFGGYYISKLIF.

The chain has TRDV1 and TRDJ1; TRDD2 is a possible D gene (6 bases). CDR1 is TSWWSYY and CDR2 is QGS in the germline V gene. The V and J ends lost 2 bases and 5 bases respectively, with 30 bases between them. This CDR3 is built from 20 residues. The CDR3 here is CALGERYSYVGAQGPDKLIF. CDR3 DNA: TGTGCTCTTGGGGAAAGATACTCCTACGTCGGGGCCCAGGGCCCAGATAAACTCATCTTT.

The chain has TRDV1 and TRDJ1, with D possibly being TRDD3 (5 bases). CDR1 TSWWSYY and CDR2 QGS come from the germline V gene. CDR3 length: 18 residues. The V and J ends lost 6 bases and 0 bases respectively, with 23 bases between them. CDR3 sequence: CALGSPVTWGDDTDKLIF. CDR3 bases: TGTGCTCTTGGCTCTCCCGTTACGTGGGGAGACGACACCGATAAACTCATCTTT.

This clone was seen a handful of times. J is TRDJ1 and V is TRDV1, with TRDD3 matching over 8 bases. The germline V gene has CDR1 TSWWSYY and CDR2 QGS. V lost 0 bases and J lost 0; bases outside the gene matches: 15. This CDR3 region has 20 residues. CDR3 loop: CALGELNISMGDSYTDKLIF. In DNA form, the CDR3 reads TGTGCTCTTGGGGAACTAAACATTTCTATGGGGGATTCGTACACCGATAAACTCATCTTT.

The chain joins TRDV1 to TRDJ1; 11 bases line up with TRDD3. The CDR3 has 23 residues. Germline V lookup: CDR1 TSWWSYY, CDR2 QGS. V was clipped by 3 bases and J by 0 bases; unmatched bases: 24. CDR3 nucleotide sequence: TGTGCTCTTGGGGATTATCGATCCCTGGTACTGGGGGATAGTACTGCGTACACCGATAAACTCATCTTT. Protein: CALGDYRSLVLGDSTAYTDKLIF.

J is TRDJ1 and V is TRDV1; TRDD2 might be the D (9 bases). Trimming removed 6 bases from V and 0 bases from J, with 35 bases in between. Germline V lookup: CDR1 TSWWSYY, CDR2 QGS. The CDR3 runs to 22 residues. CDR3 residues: CALGLPRAFLRFWGRYTDKLIF. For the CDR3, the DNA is TGTGCTCTTGGTCTACCCCGAGCCTTCCTACGGTTCTGGGGGAGGTACACCGATAAACTCATCTTT.

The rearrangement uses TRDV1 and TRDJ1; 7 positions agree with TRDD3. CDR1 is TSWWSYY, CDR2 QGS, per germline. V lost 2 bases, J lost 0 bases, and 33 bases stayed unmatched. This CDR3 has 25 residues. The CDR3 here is CALGEKLWWPLPVVEDTRDTDKLIF. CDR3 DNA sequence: TGTGCTCTTGGGGAAAAATTGTGGTGGCCCCTACCGGTAGTGGAGGATACGCGGGACACCGATAAACTCATCTTT.

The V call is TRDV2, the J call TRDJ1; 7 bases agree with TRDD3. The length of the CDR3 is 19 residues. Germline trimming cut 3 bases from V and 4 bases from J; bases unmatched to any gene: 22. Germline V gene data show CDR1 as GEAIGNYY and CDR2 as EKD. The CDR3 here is CACDPPNWGGEDQGDKLIF. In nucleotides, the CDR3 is TGTGCCTGTGACCCTCCCAACTGGGGTGGGGAGGACCAGGGCGATAAACTCATCTTT.

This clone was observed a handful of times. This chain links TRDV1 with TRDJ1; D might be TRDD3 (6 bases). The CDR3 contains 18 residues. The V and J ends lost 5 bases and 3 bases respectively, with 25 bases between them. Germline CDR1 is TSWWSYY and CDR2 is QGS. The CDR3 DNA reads TGTGCTCTTGGGCCTGGGGACCCGCTCGTACTGAAGGCCGATAAACTCATCTTT. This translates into CALGPGDPLVLKADKLIF.

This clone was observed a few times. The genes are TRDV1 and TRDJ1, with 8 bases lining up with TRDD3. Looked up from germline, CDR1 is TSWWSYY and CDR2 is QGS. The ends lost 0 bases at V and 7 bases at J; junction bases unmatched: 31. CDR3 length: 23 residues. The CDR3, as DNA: TGTGCTCTTGGGGAACTCCCTCTTCCGAAAACCCAAATATCTGGGGGACCTCCATCTAAACTCATCTTT. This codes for CALGELPLPKTQISGGPPSKLIF.

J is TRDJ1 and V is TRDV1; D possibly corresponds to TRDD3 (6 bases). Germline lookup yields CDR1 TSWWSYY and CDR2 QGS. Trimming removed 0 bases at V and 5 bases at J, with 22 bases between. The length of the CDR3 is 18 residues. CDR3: CALGELETIWGPEDKLIF. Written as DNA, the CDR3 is TGTGCTCTTGGGGAACTTGAGACCATCTGGGGACCGGAGGATAAACTCATCTTT.

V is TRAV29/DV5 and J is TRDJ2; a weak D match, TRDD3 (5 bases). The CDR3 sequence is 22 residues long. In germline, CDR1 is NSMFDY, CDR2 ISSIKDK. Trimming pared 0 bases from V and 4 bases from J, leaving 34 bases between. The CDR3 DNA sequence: TGTGCAGCAAGCGATGGGGACCTCTTTACTCACTTCGGGGTCAAGTGGACAGCACAACTCTTCTTT. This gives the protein CAASDGDLFTHFGVKWTAQLFF.

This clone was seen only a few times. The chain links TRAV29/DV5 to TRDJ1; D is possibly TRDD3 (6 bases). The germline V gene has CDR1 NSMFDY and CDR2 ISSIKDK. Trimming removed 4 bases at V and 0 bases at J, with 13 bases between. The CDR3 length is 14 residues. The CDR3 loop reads CAAGGGTDTDKLIF. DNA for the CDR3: TGTGCAGCAGGTGGGGGGACAGACACCGATAAACTCATCTTT. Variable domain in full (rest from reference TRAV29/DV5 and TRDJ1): DQQVKQNSPSLSVQEGRISILNCDYTNSMFDYFLWYKKYPAEGPTFLISISSIKDKNEDGRFTVFLNKSAKHLSLHIVPSQPGDSAVYFCAAGGGTDTDKLIFGKGTRVTVEP.

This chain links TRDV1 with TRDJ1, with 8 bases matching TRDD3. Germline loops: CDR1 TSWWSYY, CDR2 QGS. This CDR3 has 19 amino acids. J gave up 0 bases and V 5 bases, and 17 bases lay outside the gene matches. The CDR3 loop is CALGNHGSWGSQNTDKLIF. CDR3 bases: TGTGCTCTTGGGAATCACGGGTCCTGGGGGAGCCAAAACACCGATAAACTCATCTTT.

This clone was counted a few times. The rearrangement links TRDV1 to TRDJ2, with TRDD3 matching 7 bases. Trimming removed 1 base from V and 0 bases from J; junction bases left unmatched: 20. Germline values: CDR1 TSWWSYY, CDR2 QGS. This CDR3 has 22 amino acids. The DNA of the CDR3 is TGTGCTCTTGGGGAACCAAGGGGGGGGAATTGGGGGACGTACCCTTTGACAGCACAACTCTTCTTT. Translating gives CALGEPRGGNWGTYPLTAQLFF.

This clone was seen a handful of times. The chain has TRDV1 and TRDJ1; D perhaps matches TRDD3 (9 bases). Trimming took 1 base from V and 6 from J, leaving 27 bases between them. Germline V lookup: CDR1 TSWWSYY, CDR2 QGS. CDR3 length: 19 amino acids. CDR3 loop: CALGEPLLPTLGDTYKLIF. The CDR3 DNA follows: TGTGCTCTTGGGGAACCCCTTCTTCCTACGCTAGGGGATACGTATAAACTCATCTTT.

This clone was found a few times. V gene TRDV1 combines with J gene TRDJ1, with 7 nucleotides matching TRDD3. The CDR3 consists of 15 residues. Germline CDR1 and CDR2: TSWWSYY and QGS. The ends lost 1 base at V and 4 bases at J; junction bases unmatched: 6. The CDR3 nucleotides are TGTGCTCTTGGGGAACACAAGGACTGGGGCGATAAACTCATCTTT. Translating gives CALGEHKDWGDKLIF.

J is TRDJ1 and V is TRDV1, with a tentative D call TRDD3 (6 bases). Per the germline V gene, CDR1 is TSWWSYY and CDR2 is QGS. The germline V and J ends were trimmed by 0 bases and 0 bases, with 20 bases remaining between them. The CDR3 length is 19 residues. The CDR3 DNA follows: TGTGCTCTTGGGGAACTAATTCTGTTTCACGCTGGGGACACCGATAAACTCATCTTT. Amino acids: CALGELILFHAGDTDKLIF.

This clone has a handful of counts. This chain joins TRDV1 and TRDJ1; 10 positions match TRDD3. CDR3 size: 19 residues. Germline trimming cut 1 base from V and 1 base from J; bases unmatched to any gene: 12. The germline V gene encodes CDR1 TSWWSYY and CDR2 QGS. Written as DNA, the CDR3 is TGTGCTCTTGGGGAACCGGTCGGGGGATACGCTGATGTCACCGATAAACTCATCTTT. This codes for CALGEPVGGYADVTDKLIF.

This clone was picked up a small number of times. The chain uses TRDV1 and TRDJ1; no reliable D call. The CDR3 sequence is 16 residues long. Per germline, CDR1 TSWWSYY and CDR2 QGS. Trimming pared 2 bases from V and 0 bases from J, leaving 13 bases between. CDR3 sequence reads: CALGENGILHTDKLIF. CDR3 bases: TGTGCTCTTGGGGAAAATGGTATACTTCACACCGATAAACTCATCTTT.

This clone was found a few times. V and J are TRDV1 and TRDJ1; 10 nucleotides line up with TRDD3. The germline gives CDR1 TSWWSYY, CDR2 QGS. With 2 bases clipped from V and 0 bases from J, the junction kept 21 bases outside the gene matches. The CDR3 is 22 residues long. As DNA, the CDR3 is TGTGCTCTTGGGGAAGAACGGCTCCCATATGGGGGATACCGCCCGTACACCGATAAACTCATCTTT. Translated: CALGEERLPYGGYRPYTDKLIF.

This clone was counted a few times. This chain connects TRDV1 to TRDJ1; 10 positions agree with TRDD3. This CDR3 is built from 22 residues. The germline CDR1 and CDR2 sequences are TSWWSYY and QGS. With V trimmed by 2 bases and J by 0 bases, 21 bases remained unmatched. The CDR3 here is CALGEVSHRYWGIQQNTDKLIF. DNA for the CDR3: TGTGCTCTTGGGGAAGTTTCCCACAGGTACTGGGGGATCCAACAGAACACCGATAAACTCATCTTT.

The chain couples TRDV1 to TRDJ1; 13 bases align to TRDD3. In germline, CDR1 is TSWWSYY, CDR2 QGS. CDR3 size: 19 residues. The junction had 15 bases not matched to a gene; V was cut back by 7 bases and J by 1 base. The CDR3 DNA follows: TGTGCTCTTGTTTCTCCACGTCACTGGGGGATACGCTTCACCGATAAACTCATCTTT. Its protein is CALVSPRHWGIRFTDKLIF.

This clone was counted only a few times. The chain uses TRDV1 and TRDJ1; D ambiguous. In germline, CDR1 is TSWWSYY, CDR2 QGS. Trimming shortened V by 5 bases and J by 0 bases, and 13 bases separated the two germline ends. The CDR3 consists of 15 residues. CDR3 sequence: CALGPVTSYTDKLIF. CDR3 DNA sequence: TGTGCTCTTGGGCCCGTTACGTCCTACACCGATAAACTCATCTTT.

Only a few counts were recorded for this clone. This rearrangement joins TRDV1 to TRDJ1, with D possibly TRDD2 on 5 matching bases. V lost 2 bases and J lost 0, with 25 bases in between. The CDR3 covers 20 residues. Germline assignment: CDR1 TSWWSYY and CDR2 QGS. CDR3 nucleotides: TGTGCTCTTGGGGAATTGATTTCCTCAGCCTCAGACTGCTACACCGATAAACTCATCTTT. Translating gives CALGELISSASDCYTDKLIF.

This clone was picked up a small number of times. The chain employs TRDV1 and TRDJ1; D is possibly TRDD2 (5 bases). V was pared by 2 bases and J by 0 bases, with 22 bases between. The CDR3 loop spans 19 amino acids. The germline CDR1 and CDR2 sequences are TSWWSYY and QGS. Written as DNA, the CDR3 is TGTGCTCTTGGGGAAAGGTTCCTCTCCACCATTTCGTACACCGATAAACTCATCTTT. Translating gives CALGERFLSTISYTDKLIF.

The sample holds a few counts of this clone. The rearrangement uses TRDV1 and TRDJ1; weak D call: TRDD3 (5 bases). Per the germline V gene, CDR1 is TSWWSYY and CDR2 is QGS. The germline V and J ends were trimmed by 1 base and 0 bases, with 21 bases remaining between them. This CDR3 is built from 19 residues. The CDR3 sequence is CALGEQYARTGYYTDKLIF. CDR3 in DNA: TGTGCTCTTGGGGAACAGTATGCCCGTACTGGATATTACACCGATAAACTCATCTTT.

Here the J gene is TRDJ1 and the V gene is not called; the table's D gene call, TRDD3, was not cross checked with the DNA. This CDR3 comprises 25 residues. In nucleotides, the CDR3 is TGTGCTCTTGGGGAACAAGGTCCCGTCGTTCCTACCGGGCGTACTGGGGGACAGTACACCGATAAACTCATCTTT. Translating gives CALGEQGPVVPTGRTGGQYTDKLIF.

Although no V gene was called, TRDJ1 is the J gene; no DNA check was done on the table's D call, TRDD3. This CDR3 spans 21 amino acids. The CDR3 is CALWVPTPTLLGDKGTDKLIF. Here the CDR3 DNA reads TGTGCTCTATGGGTTCCCACCCCGACATTACTGGGGGATAAGGGCACCGATAAACTCATCTTT.

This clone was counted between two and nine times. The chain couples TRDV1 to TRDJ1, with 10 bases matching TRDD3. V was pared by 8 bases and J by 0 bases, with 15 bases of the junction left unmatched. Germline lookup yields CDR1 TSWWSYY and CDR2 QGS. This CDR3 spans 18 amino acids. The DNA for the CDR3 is TGTGCTCTTCGACCCTGTATACTGGGGGATTTGGACACCGATAAACTCATCTTT. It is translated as CALRPCILGDLDTDKLIF.